Listed here are 17 T cell receptor beta chains from one sample, sequenced in a study of T-cell reconstitution after alpha-beta-depleted transplantation in children listed by TCRdb under 2016. The treatment or condition label for this specimen denotes: allogeneic hematopoietic cell transplantation with graft depleted of TCRalphabeta T cells and CD19 B cells. Library preparation was by PCR. The sample was run on an Illumina HiSeq 2500. TCR libraries were prepared with molecular barcoding, using unique molecular identifiers to normalize TCRbeta repertoire quantification. Through fastp at Q25 and MiXCR, TCRdb rebuilt clones from the public reads, retaining in-frame beta chains. Rows are combined by CDR3 protein, so each entry shows the most common genes and DNA. The sample table holds over 90,000 distinct CDR3 sequences, of which approximately 8% were seen once. The ten largest clones capture roughly 17% of the sample.

The source was PBMCs, collected before TCRalphabeta/CD19-depleted stem cell transplant. The origin of the receptors is a boy aged 2-9 years with acute lymphoblastic leukemia, due to receive a stem cell transplant.

This clonotype was recorded many times. The V call is TRBV5-6, the J call TRBJ2-2; no definite D call. The V end lost 1 base, the J end lost 2 bases, and 6 bases lay between the germline ends. Germline CDR1 is SGHDT and CDR2 is YYEEEE. The CDR3 totals 14 residues. The CDR3: CASSLTVNTGELFF. CDR3 coding DNA: TGTGCCAGCAGCTTGACTGTTAACACCGGGGAGCTGTTTTTT. The full variable domain, rest sourced from reference TRBV5-6 and TRBJ2-2, is DAGVTQSPTHLIKTRGQQVTLRCSPKSGHDTVSWYQQALGQGPQFIFQYYEEEERQRGNFPDRFSGHQFPNYSSELNVNALLLGDSALYLCASSLTVNTGELFFGEGSRLTVL.

The chain carries TRBV20-1 and TRBJ1-4; 8 nucleotides agree with TRBD1. The CDR3 length is 16 residues. Germline trimming cut 0 bases from V and 6 bases from J; bases unmatched to any gene: 9. CDR1 DFQATT and CDR2 SNEGSKA come from the germline V gene (reference sequence). For the CDR3, the DNA is TGCAGTGCTAGAGACCCCAGGGGGCGAGGATATGAAAAACTGTTTTTT. Its protein product is CSARDPRGRGYEKLFF.

This clonotype occurred a few times. The chain recombines TRBV7-2 with TRBJ2-1; TRBD2 aligns across 12 bases. V lost 5 bases, J lost 5 bases, and 10 bases stayed unmatched. This CDR3 has 17 amino acids. Germline-derived CDR1 and CDR2 are SGHTA and FQGNSA. CDR3 sequence reads: CASSPTSGGNIDNEQFF. The CDR3 DNA reads as TGTGCCAGCAGCCCGACTAGCGGGGGCAATATTGACAATGAGCAGTTCTTC.

In this sample, this clonotype turned up many times. The rearrangement uses TRBV5-1 and TRBJ2-3, with a weak D call TRBD2 (5 bases). Trimming shortened V by 1 base and J by 0 bases, and 6 bases separated the two germline ends. This CDR3 spans 14 amino acids. Germline lookup yields CDR1 SGHRS and CDR2 YFSETQ. CDR3 amino acids: CASSLRESTDTQYF. The CDR3 DNA sequence: TGCGCCAGCAGCTTGAGGGAGAGCACAGATACGCAGTATTTT.

This clonotype showed up many times. Since a much larger clone is just one base distant, this may be a read error. This chain connects TRBV5-4 to TRBJ2-3; D unresolved. The CDR3 runs 13 residues. Trimming removed 0 bases at V and 4 bases at J, with 6 bases between. Germline V gene data show CDR1 as SGHNT and CDR2 as YYREEE (reference sequence). The CDR3 region has the DNA TGTGCCAGCAGCTTGGACGGGCCAGATACGCAGTATTTT. It specifies CASSLDGPDTQYF.

This clonotype showed up just a few times. The chain combines TRBV6-2 or TRBV6-3 with TRBJ2-7; 12 bases fit TRBD2. V lost 4 bases and J lost 6; bases outside the gene matches: 7. Germline V CDR1 and CDR2: MNHEY, SVGEGT. CDR3 length: 15 amino acids. CDR3 coding DNA: TGTGCCAGCAGTTCCCCCGGGACTAGCGGGCCCGAGCAGTACTTC. Its protein product is CASSSPGTSGPEQYF.

A few counts support this clonotype. V gene TRBV6-6 combines with J gene TRBJ1-2; D is unresolved. The CDR3 has 11 residues. Per germline, CDR1 MNHNY and CDR2 SVGAGI (reference sequence). Between the trimmed V and J ends, which lost 2 bases and 4 bases, there was a span of 2 bases. CDR3 in amino acids: CASSYSYGYTF. CDR3 nucleotide sequence: TGTGCCAGCAGTTACAGCTATGGCTACACCTTC.

This chain connects TRBV7-6 to TRBJ2-7; 7 nucleotides match TRBD2. CDR1 and CDR2 (germline): SGHVS, FNYEAQ. This CDR3 region has 13 residues. Trimming removed 5 bases from V and 0 bases from J; junction bases left unmatched: 1. The CDR3 sequence is CASSRGVSYEQYF. In nucleotides, the CDR3 is TGTGCCAGCAGCCGGGGGGTCTCCTACGAGCAGTACTTC.

This clonotype showed up just a few times. The rearrangement links TRBV19 to TRBJ1-2; D remains ambiguous. Trimming cost V 8 bases and J 8 bases, with 21 bases left between them. CDR1 and CDR2 (germline): LNHDA, SQIVND (reference sequence). The CDR3 runs to 14 residues. The CDR3 spells CASSTTVTLYGYTF. The CDR3 DNA reads as TGTGCCAGTTCCACGACCGTGACACTATACGGCTACACCTTC.

This clonotype was counted many times. The chain employs TRBV29-1 and TRBJ2-7; D unclear. This CDR3 has 13 amino acids. Germline V gene sequence: CDR1 SQVTM, CDR2 ANQGSEA. The V gene lost 4 bases and the J gene lost 4 bases, with 14 bases spanning the gap. The CDR3 bases are TGCAGCGTTGTAGGTGGCCTCAGGTACGAGCAGTACTTC. Translated: CSVVGGLRYEQYF.

V and J are TRBV6-1 and TRBJ1-6; D might be TRBD1 (6 bases). Germline assignment: CDR1 MNHNS and CDR2 SASEGT. CDR3 size: 15 residues. Trimming stripped 6 bases from V and 5 bases from J, with 14 bases between. This CDR3 reads CASSDYRVHNSPLHF. CDR3 coding DNA: TGTGCCAGCAGCGATTACAGGGTCCATAATTCACCCCTCCACTTT.

The chain joins TRBV11-2 to TRBJ1-2; D is unclear. Deletions cut 1 base from V and 8 bases from J, with 11 bases between. The CDR3 has 13 residues. The V gene's germline CDR1 is SGHAT and CDR2 FQNNGV. CDR3: CASSLAAHTGYTF. CDR3 DNA sequence: TGTGCCAGCAGCTTAGCGGCCCACACGGGCTACACCTTC.

The gene calls are TRBV27 and TRBJ1-1; no clear D. This CDR3 spans 12 amino acids. CDR1 is MNHEY, CDR2 SMNVEV, per germline (reference sequence). Trimming took 2 bases from V and 6 from J, leaving 7 bases between them. Here the CDR3 DNA reads TGTGCCAGCAGTTTACCGGGCTCTGAAGCTTTCTTT. Amino acids: CASSLPGSEAFF.

This clonotype was detected a few times. The genes are TRBV12-3 or TRBV12-4 and TRBJ2-5; TRBD2 matches 8 bases. CDR3 length: 15 residues. V shed 4 bases and J 5 bases; nucleotides not matched to a gene: 9. The CDR3 DNA reads TGTGCCAGCAGTTGGTCGGGGGGGGGTCTGGAGACCCAGTACTTC. It specifies CASSWSGGGLETQYF.

This clonotype occurred a few times. The V gene is TRBV20-1, the J gene TRBJ1-3; 7 bases map to TRBD1. The CDR3 runs to 16 residues. Germline V gives CDR1 DFQATT, CDR2 SNEGSKA (reference sequence). Trimming removed 0 bases from V and 4 bases from J; junction bases left unmatched: 9. The CDR3 here is CSARDGGRGYGNTIYF. The CDR3 region has the DNA TGCAGTGCTAGAGATGGCGGCAGGGGGTACGGAAACACCATATATTTT.

This clonotype was seen at least ten times. This chain connects TRBV11-2 to TRBJ2-3; TRBD2 agrees at 9 bases. The CDR3 runs 16 residues. V lost 3 bases, J lost 3 bases, and 7 bases stayed unmatched. Germline lookup yields CDR1 SGHAT and CDR2 FQNNGV. CDR3 DNA sequence: TGTGCCAGCAGCTTCCGCGGGGGGGCCACGACAGATACGCAGTATTTT. It encodes CASSFRGGATTDTQYF.

This clonotype was picked up a small number of times. The V gene is TRBV4-2, the J gene TRBJ1-2; no clear D. CDR1 is LGHNA and CDR2 is YNFKEQ in the germline V gene. The CDR3 spans 13 residues. The V and J ends lost 1 base and 8 bases respectively, with 11 bases between them. Written as DNA, the CDR3 is TGTGCCAGCAGCCAAGGGGGAAGGGTGGGCTACACCTTC. Amino acid sequence: CASSQGGRVGYTF.